The rows below give T cell receptor beta chains drawn from one sample of a study of T cells in Graves' hyperthyroidism and ophthalmopathy. TCRdb ran MiXCR on the multiplex PCR reads and lists one entry per CDR3 protein. The data show roughly 740,000 distinct CDR3 sequences, less than 20% seen once. Sequencing was done on a sample of blood. These receptors originate from a man between 18 and 35 years old with Graves' hyperthyroidism. Each CDR3 is given with its conserved first and last residue. D genes are given only for firm matches. For some rows the clone size is stated as once, few or many, or as a class when expanded; others skip it.

size	V	J	D	DNA	CDR3
many	TRBV2	TRBJ1-5	TRBD1	TGTGCCAGCAACGGGCCCGGGACAGATAGCAATCAGCCCCAGCATTTT	CASNGPGTDSNQPQHF
.	TRBV9	TRBJ2-1	.	TGTGCCAGCAGCGTAGGGCAGGGGGGGATCAACAATGAGCAGTTCTTC	CASSVGQGGINNEQFF
.	TRBV9	TRBJ2-7	.	TGTGCCAGCAGCCGCCTAAGGAGAGGGGTGCAGTACTTC	CASSRLRRGVQYF
few	TRBV14	TRBJ2-7	TRBD1	TGTGCCAGCAGCCAAGGGATCGGGACAGGGGTCTACGAGCAGTACTTC	CASSQGIGTGVYEQYF
many	TRBV7-2	TRBJ1-2	.	TGTGCCAGCAGCCCGAGCTACTATGGCTACACCTTC	CASSPSYYGYTF
many	TRBV12-3/TRBV12-4	TRBJ2-7	.	TGTGCCAGCAGATCCGAGTCTTTCTACGAGCAGTACTTC	CASRSESFYEQYF
.	TRBV12-3/TRBV12-4	TRBJ1-3	.	TGTGCCAGCAGAGGGGATCGAGTCTCTGGAAACACCATATATTTT	CASRGDRVSGNTIYF
.	TRBV2	TRBJ2-1	TRBD2	TGTGCCAGCATCTTGCGGGAGGGGGGGAATGGGCAGTTCTTC	CASILREGGNGQFF
.	TRBV19	TRBJ2-1	TRBD2	TGTGCCAGTAAACTAGCGGGGGTCTACAATGAGCAGTTCTTC	CASKLAGVYNEQFF
.	TRBV4-3	TRBJ2-5	.	TGCGCCAGCAGCCAAGAACGGAGGGACGCACAAGAGACCCAGTACTTC	CASSQERRDAQETQYF
many	TRBV20-1	TRBJ2-3	.	TGCAGTGTCCTCGAATGGGCGGATACGCAGTATTTT	CSVLEWADTQYF
many	TRBV18	TRBJ1-1	.	TGTGCCAGCTCACTACAAGGGGGGAGCACTGAAGCTTTCTTT	CASSLQGGSTEAFF
many	TRBV28	TRBJ1-1	TRBD1	TGTGCCAGCAGACAAGACAGGGAGAACACTGAAGCTTTCTTT	CASRQDRENTEAFF
.	TRBV4-3	TRBJ1-1	.	TGCGCCAGCAGCCACCGCTCTGGCGGGTACACTGAAGCTTTCTTT	CASSHRSGGYTEAFF
few	TRBV18	TRBJ2-1	.	TGTGCCAGCTCACCTATTAGTAGGAGGCGCAATGAGCAGTTCTTC	CASSPISRRRNEQFF
.	TRBV5-1	TRBJ2-7	TRBD2	TGCGCCAGCAGCTTGGAATTATCGGGGGGTTCCGAGCAGTACTTC	CASSLELSGGSEQYF
few	TRBV12-5	TRBJ2-2	TRBD2	TGTGCTAGTTTGCGCGGGAGTCCCGGGGAGCTGTTTTTT	CASLRGSPGELFF
many	TRBV7-9	TRBJ2-7	TRBD2	TGTGCCAGCAGGGAAACTAGCGGGAGCTCCTACGAGCAGTACTTC	CASRETSGSSYEQYF
.	TRBV28	TRBJ1-4	.	TGTGCCAGCAGTTTTCGGGTCGCAGTGACTAATGAAAAACTGTTTTTT	CASSFRVAVTNEKLFF
few	TRBV2	TRBJ2-1	.	TGTGCCAGCAGACAAATTGATGAGCAGTTCTTC	CASRQIDEQFF
few	TRBV5-8	TRBJ2-3	TRBD1	TGTGCCAGCAGCAACGGACAGGGTTTCCCAGATACGCAGTATTTT	CASSNGQGFPDTQYF
many	TRBV12-3/TRBV12-4	TRBJ2-3	.	TGTGCCAGCAGCTTACACCTCCTGGGGTCCACAGATACGCAGTATTTT	CASSLHLLGSTDTQYF
many	TRBV20-1	TRBJ2-1	TRBD2	TGCAGTGCCCCCCCGGGACTAGGCACACAGGGGCAGTTCTTC	CSAPPGLGTQGQFF
.	TRBV20-1	TRBJ2-3	TRBD2	TGCAGTGCTAGAGATAAGGCGGGAGGCTTCGGTTCCCTCATTACGCAGTATTTT	CSARDKAGGFGSLITQYF
few	TRBV5-1	TRBJ1-2	.	TGCGCCAGCAGCTTGGAGTCGGGGTACTACACCTTC	CASSLESGYYTF